The clone carrying this TCR beta chain has a single count. This record belongs to a study of blood T cell repertoires in COVID-19. In the study overall: Donors in the United States, Italy and Spain gave samples during acute or convalescent COVID-19. T cells, B-cell-depleted T cells, or PBMCs supplied cDNA or gDNA.

Original handling: Using reference gene primer amplification, nucleated cell counts were estimated. Measured with immunoSEQ multiplex PCR; TCRdb has only the in-frame clones, and not every one. V and J calls and clone size are those listed in that table; D and trimming were worked out from the DNA. The sample yields about 69,000 clones, 90% seen once. The CDR3 extends over 15 amino acids. The germline CDR1 and CDR2 sequences are MGHRA and YSYEKL. Between the trimmed V and J ends, which lost 0 bases and 3 bases, there was a span of 12 bases. The gene calls are TRBV4-1 and TRBJ2-7; perhaps TRBD1 as D (6 bases). Sequencing input: peripheral blood. The clonotype originates from a man aged 45 to 65 with acute or convalescent COVID-19. This chain's CDR3 is CASSQDYLQGYEQYF. The CDR3 bases are TGCGCCAGCAGCCAAGATTATTTACAGGGCTACGAGCAGTACTTC.